This T cell receptor (beta chain) emerged from a study of cytomegalovirus exposure and HLA in healthy donors. 60 Vbeta and 13 Jbeta primers were used in PCR. Some clones are missing from TCRdb's copy, which holds only in-frame ones; the method was immunoSEQ multiplex PCR. The data contain around 200,000 clones, around 83% of them singletons. Overall study results and limits: The authors assumed roughly uniform sequencing depth across donors for presence/absence analyses. In an earlier analysis, most TCR beta V segments were productive about 87% or about 30% of the time.

V dropped 0 bases and J dropped 8; count of bases not matched to a gene: 1. The CDR3 consists of 13 residues. CDR1 PRHDT and CDR2 FYEKMQ come from the germline V gene (reference sequence). As regards this clone: The antigen remains undetermined.

The chain is built from TRBV13 and TRBJ2-1; 7 nucleotides agree with TRBD1. Material: PBMCs. This TCR was recovered from a woman between 18 and 29 years old in good health and CMV-seronegative. The CDR3 DNA reads as TGTGCCAGCAGCTTAGGAGGGGGCGATGAGCAGTTCTTC. Its translation is CASSLGGGDEQFF.